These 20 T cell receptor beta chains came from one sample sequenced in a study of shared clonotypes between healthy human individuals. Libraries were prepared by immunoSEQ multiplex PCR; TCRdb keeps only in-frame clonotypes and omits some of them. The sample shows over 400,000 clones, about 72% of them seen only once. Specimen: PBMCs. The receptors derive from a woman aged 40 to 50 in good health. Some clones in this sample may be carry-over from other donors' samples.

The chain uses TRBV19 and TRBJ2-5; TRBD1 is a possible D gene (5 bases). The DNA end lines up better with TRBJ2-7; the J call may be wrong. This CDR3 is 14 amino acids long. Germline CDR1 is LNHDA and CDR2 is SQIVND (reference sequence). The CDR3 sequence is CASSIGQGTYEQYF. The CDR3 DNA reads TGTGCCAGTAGTATCGGTCAGGGAACCTACGAGCAGTACTTC.

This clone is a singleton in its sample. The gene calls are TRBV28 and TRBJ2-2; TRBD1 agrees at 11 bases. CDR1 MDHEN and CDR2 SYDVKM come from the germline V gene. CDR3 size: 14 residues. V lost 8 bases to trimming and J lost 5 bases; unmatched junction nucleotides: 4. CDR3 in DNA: TGTGCCAGCCTTCGGGACAGGGGGACCGGGGAGCTGTTTTTT. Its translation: CASLRDRGTGELFF.

In DNA form, the CDR3 reads TGTGCCAGCAGTGAACCGGGCCAAGAGACCCAGTACTTC. Amino acid sequence: CASSEPGQETQYF. V and J are TRBV2 and TRBJ2-5; D uncertain. Germline V gene sequence: CDR1 SNHLY, CDR2 FYNNEI. CDR3 length: 13 residues. Trimming took 2 bases from V and 1 from J, leaving 5 bases between them.

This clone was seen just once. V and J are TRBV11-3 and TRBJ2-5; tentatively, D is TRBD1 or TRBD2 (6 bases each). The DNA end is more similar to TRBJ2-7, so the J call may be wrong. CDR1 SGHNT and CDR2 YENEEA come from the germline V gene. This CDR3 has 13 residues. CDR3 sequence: CASSWGRDDEQYF. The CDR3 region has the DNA TGTGCCAGCAGCTGGGGGCGGGATGACGAGCAGTACTTC.

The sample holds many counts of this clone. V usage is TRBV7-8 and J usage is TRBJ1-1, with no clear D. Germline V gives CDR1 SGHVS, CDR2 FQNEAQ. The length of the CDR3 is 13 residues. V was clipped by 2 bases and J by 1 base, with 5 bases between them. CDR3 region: CASSLTGNTEAFF. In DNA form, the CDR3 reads TGTGCCAGCAGCTTAACGGGGAACACTGAAGCTTTCTTT.

The CDR3, as DNA: TGCAGCGTTAGACCTATGGCGGGAGGGCGAGAGACCCAGTACTTC. Translating it yields CSVRPMAGGRETQYF. The V and J genes are TRBV29-1 and TRBJ2-5, with 9 bases lining up with TRBD2. This CDR3 spans 15 amino acids. Trimming cost V 5 bases and J 4 bases; bases outside gene matches: 11. Germline V gene lookup returns CDR1 SQVTM and CDR2 ANQGSEA. The variable domain in full, completed from reference TRBV29-1 and TRBJ2-5, reads SAVISQKPSRDICQRGTSLTIQCQVDSQVTMMFWYRQQPGQSLTLIATANQGSEATYESGFVIDKFPISRPNLTFSTLTVSNMSPEDSSIYLCSVRPMAGGRETQYFGPGTRLLVL.

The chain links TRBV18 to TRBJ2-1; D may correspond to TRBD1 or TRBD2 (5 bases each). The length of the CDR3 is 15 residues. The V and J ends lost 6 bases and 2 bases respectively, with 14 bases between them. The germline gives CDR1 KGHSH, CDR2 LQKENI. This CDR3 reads CASSVGPGPYNEQFF. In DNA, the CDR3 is TGTGCCAGCTCCGTAGGTCCGGGACCCTACAATGAGCAGTTCTTC.

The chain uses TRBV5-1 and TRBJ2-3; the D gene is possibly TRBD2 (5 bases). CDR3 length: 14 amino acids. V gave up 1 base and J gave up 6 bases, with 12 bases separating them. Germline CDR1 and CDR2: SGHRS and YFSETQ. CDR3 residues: CASSLTGTGDTQYF. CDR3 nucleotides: TGCGCCAGCAGCTTGACGGGTACGGGGGATACGCAGTATTTT.

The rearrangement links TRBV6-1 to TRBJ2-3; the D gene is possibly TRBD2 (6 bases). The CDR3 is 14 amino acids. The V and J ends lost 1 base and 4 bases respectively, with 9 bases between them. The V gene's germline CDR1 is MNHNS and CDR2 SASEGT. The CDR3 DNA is TGTGCCAGCAGTGAAGGGGACTGGTCAGATACGCAGTATTTT. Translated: CASSEGDWSDTQYF.

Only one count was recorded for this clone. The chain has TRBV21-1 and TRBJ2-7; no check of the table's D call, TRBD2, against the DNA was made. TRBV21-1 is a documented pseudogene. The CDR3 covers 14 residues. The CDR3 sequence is CASSYRGTLYEQYF. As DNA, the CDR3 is TGTGCCAGCAGCTACCGGGGGACTTTATACGAGCAGTACTTC.

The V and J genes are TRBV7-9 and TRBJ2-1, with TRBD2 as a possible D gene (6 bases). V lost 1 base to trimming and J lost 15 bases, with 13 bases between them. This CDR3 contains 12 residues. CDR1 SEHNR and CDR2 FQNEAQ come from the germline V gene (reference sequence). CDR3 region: CASSLGGTGAFF. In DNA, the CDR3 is TGTGCCAGCAGCTTAGGCGGGACTGGGGCGTTCTTC.

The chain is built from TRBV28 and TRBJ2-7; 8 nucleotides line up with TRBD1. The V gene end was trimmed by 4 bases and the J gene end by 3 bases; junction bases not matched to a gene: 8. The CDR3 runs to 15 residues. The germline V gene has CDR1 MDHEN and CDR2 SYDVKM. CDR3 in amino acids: CASSSGTGKYYEQYF. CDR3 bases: TGTGCCAGCAGTTCCGGGACAGGAAAATACTACGAGCAGTACTTC.

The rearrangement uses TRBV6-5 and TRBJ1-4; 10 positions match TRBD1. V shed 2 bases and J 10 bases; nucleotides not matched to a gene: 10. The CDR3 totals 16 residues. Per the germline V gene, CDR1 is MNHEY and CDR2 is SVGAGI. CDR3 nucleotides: TGTGCCAGCAGTTACGGGGTGACAGGGGGCTTCCCAAAACTGTTTTTT. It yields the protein CASSYGVTGGFPKLFF.

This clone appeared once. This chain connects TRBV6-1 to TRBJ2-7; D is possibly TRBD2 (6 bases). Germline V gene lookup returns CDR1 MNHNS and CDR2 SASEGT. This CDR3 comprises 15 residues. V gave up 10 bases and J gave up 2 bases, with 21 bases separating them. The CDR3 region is CAIQKPEGWTYEQYF. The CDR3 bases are TGTGCCATCCAGAAACCGGAGGGCTGGACCTACGAGCAGTACTTC.

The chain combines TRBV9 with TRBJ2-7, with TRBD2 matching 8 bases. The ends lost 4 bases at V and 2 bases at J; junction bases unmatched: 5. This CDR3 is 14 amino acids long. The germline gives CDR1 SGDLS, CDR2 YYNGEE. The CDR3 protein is CASSPPGGAYEQYF. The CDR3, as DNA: TGTGCCAGCAGCCCCCCGGGGGGGGCCTACGAGCAGTACTTC.

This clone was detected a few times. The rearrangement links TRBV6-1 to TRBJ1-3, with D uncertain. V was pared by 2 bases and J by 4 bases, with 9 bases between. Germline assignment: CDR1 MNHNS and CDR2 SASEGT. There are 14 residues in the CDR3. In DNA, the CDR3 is TGTGCCAGCAGTGAACGGGAAATCGGAAACACCATATATTTT. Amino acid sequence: CASSEREIGNTIYF.

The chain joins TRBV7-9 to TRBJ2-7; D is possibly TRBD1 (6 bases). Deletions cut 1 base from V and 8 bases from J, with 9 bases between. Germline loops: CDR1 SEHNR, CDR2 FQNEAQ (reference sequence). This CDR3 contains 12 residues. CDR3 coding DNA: TGTGCCAGCAGCTTAGAAGGGGGTAAGCAGTACTTC. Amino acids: CASSLEGGKQYF.

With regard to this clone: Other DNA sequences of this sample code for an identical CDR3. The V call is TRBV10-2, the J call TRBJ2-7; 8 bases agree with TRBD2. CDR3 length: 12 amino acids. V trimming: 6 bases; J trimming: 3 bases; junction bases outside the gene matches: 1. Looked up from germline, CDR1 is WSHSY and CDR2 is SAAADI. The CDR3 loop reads CASSGGGYEQYF. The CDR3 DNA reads TGCGCCAGCAGCGGGGGGGGCTACGAGCAGTACTTC.

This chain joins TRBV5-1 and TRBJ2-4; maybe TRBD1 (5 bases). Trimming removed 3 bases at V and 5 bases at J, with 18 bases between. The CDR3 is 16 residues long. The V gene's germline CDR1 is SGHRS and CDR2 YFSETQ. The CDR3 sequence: CASSSSPSGAENIQYF. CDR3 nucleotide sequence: TGCGCCAGCAGCTCGTCCCCCTCTGGGGCGGAAAACATTCAGTACTTC.

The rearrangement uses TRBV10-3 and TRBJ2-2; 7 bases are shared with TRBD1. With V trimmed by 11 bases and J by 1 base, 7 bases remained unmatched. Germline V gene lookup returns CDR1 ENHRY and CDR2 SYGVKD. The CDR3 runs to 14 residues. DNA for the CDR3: TGTGCCTCAACCGGGACAGAGAACACCGGGGAGCTGTTTTTT. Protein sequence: CASTGTENTGELFF.